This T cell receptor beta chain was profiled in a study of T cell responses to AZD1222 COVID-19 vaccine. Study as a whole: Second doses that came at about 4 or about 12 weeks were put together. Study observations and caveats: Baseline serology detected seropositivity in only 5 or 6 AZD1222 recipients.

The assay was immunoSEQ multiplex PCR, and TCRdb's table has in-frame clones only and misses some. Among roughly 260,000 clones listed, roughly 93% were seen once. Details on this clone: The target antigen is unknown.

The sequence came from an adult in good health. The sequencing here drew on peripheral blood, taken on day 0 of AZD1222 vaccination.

CDR3 protein: CASSQGQGNTEAFF. The CDR3, as DNA: TGTGCCAGCAGCCAGGGACAGGGTAACACTGAAGCTTTCTTT. The rearrangement uses TRBV7-9 and TRBJ1-1; 9 bases map to TRBD1. Unmatched junction bases numbered 3, after V lost 5 bases and J lost 2 bases. This CDR3 comprises 14 residues. Germline V CDR1 and CDR2: SEHNR, FQNEAQ (reference sequence).